The next 5 T cell receptor beta chains were all read from a single sample in a study of T cells in Graves' hyperthyroidism and ophthalmopathy. What was amplified from RNA transcripts were TCR beta CDR3 regions. A first-round RT-PCR of the TCR CDR3 used the HTBI primer set. From the multiplex PCR reads, TCRdb called clonotypes with MiXCR, one entry per CDR3 protein. The data show around 440,000 distinct CDR3 sequences, 15% to 17% seen once. Sample: blood. The receptors derive from a woman aged 18-29 years with Graves' hyperthyroidism.

This clonotype came up many times. The CDR3 region has the DNA TGCAGTGCTATGGTGGGACTAGCGGGGGGCCAGATCTACAATGAGCAGTTCTTC. Translation: CSAMVGLAGGQIYNEQFF. The J gene is TRBJ2-1, the V gene TRBV20-1, with 15 nucleotides matching TRBD2. The germline gives CDR1 DFQATT, CDR2 SNEGSKA (reference sequence). The CDR3 is 18 amino acids. Trimming removed 4 bases from V and 3 bases from J; junction bases left unmatched: 10.

The V and J genes are TRBV6-1 and TRBJ1-1, with no clear D. The CDR3 has 11 amino acids. CDR1 is MNHNS and CDR2 is SASEGT in the germline V gene. The ends were cut back, 6 bases at V and 5 bases at J, with 7 bases in the middle. This CDR3 is CASSPETEAFF. The CDR3 DNA follows: TGTGCCAGCAGCCCGGAGACTGAAGCTTTCTTT.

This clonotype was counted at least ten times. The CDR3 DNA reads as TGTGCCAGCAGTCCAGCCACCGGGGTTCTCTCCTACGAGCAGTACTTC. Translated, it gives CASSPATGVLSYEQYF. The V call is TRBV6-1, the J call TRBJ2-7, with D tentatively TRBD2 (5 bases). The CDR3 is 16 residues long. The germline V and J ends were trimmed by 5 bases and 0 bases, with 17 bases remaining between them. Germline V gives CDR1 MNHNS, CDR2 SASEGT.

This clonotype turned up a few times. V usage is TRBV24-1 and J usage is TRBJ2-2; tentatively, D is TRBD1 (5 bases). The CDR3 extends over 16 amino acids. V was pared by 0 bases and J by 4 bases, with 11 bases between. Germline V gives CDR1 KGHDR, CDR2 SFDVKD. In DNA form, the CDR3 reads TGTGCCACCAGTGATTTGGGTCAGGGTTCCACCGGGGAGCTGTTTTTT. It is translated as CATSDLGQGSTGELFF.

This clonotype was counted many times. The V gene is TRBV11-2, the J gene TRBJ1-5; D call uncertain. Germline assignment: CDR1 SGHAT and CDR2 FQNNGV. Trimming pared 0 bases from V and 6 bases from J, leaving 6 bases between. The CDR3 covers 13 residues. The CDR3 DNA reads as TGTGCCAGCAGCTTAGATCGTCGTCAGCCCCAGCATTTT. This translates into CASSLDRRQPQHF.